This TCR beta chain was captured in a study of spatial heterogeneity in lung cancer (dated by TCRdb to the late 2010s). Concerning the study at large: Beta-chain transcripts were consistently detected in greater numbers than alpha-chain transcripts, which likely reflected higher beta-chain transcript abundance. In the raw uncorrected reads, each unique combination of TCR and UMI appeared on average more than ten times. In non-small cell lung cancer, the study quantitatively compared TCR alpha and beta repertoires across several tumor regions, matched nontumor lung, and blood. Nonsynonymous mutation counts, determined by whole-exome sequencing of tumor tissue, were related to features of the TCR repertoire. At surgery, both alpha and beta chains were TCR-sequenced in 200 to 250 tumor regions, approximately 64 matched nontumor lung samples and 56 PBMC samples. The study at large found these results: Additional single-cell paired TCR alpha and beta sequencing was considered necessary to confirm, at a functional level, the hypothesis that regional TCRs recognize regional mutations. Ubiquitous expanded tumor TCRs showed up in blood more often at tumor resection than at routine follow-up.

Libraries came from 5' RACE. Sequencing was carried out with a NextSeq 500. In the TCR library protocol, a unique molecular identifier was attached to each TCR cDNA molecule so that PCR and sequencing errors could be corrected. The original methods were these. TCR identification, UMI-based error correction and CDR3 extraction were performed with Decombinator tools. TCRs above a frequency of 2 per 1,000, corresponding to the top 1% of the tumor frequency distribution, were defined as expanded. Renyi diversity was computed with the R vegan package after each repertoire had been subsampled 100 times to 5,000 TCRs. CDR3 similarity networks were built from amino acid triplet string-kernel similarity, with CDR3s being connected when pairwise similarity was above 0.82. In-frame beta chains were kept once TCRdb had trimmed the public reads at Q25 with fastp and called clones with MiXCR. Each entry merges the rows of one CDR3 protein and shows their most common DNA and genes. The V and J calls here are based on TCRdb, not the publication. The sample table contains roughly 75,000 distinct CDR3 sequences; only one count was recorded for more than 10% of them. The ten biggest clones cover more than 7% of the sample.

The germline V gene (reference sequence) supplies CDR1 LGHDT and CDR2 YNNKEL. V is cut by 1 base and J by 4 bases, and the space between the germline ends is 10 bases. From the cysteine up to the phenylalanine, the CDR3 has a length of 14 residues. The sequence is cut down to CDR3 DNA, 42 bases in frame from base 1. This clonotype was picked up a small number of times. It lacks a known antigen. Qualities for individual bases were not recorded, and no much larger clone is one base off. In light of the paper, this sample's time point label describes: sample taken at primary tumor resection. TCR sequencing used whole RNA extracted from tumor and nontumor lung tissue, or from cryopreserved PBMC samples, without cell sorting. The donors were about 65 patients from the lung TRACERx cohort who had early-stage, untreated non-small cell lung cancer. Only patients for whom sufficient RNA was available from at least two tumor regions were selected for TCR sequencing.

Recombination joined TRBV3-1 with TRBJ1-1, with the D gene too uncertain to name. The sequence derives from a male donor with early-stage non-small cell lung cancer. Material: PBMCs, obtained at surgery. The CDR3 in this case is CASSQVGRGTEAFF. The DNA sequence follows: TGTGCCAGCAGCCAAGTGGGGAGAGGCACTGAAGCTTTCTTT.